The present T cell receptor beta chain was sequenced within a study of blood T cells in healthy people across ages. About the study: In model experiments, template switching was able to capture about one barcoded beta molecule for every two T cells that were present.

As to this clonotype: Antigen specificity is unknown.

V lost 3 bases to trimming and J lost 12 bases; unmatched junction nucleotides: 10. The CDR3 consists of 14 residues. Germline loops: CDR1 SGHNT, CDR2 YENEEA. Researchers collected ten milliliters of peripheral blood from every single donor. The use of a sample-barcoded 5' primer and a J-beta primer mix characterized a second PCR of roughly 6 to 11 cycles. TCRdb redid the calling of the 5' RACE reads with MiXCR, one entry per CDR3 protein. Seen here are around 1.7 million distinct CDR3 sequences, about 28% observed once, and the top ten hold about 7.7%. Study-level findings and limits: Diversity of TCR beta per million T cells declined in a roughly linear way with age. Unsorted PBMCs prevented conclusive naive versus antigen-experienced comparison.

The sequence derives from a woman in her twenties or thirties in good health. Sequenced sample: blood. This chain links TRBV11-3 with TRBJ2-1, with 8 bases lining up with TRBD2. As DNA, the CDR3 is TGTGCCAGCAGCTTCAACCGGGGACTAGATAGGCAGTTCTTC. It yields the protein CASSFNRGLDRQFF. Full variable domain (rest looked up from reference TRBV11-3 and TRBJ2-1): EAGVVQSPRYKIIEKKQPVAFWCNPISGHNTLYWYLQNLGQGPELLIRYENEEAVDDSQLPKDRFSAERLKGVDSTLKIQPAELGDSAVYLCASSFNRGLDRQFFGPGTRLTVL.